The 24 T cell receptor beta chains listed next were all sequenced from one sample in a study of PD-L1 blockade in urothelial cancer. The sample's time point: peripheral blood 6 weeks after treatment start. The assay was immunoSEQ multiplex PCR, and TCRdb's table has in-frame clones only and misses some. The table shows approximately 38,000 clones, with 86% occurring only once. The source was PBMCs, collected around atezolizumab (anti-PD-L1) treatment. These receptors were collected from a man in his 60s with urothelial cancer.

The chain joins TRBV10-2 to TRBJ1-4; 7 bases align to TRBD1. Trimming at V came to 6 bases and at J to 7 bases, leaving 8 bases not matched to a gene. The CDR3 has 14 residues. CDR1 is WSHSY and CDR2 is SAAADI in the germline V gene. The CDR3 nucleotides read TGCGCCAGCAGGGAACAGGGGAGGCGTGAAAAACTGTTTTTT. Translating it yields CASREQGRREKLFF.

The chain links TRBV7-9 to TRBJ2-3; 9 bases are a match to TRBD2. This CDR3 is built from 17 residues. Trimming took 5 bases from V and 2 from J; bases not matched to a gene: 11. The germline V gene has CDR1 SEHNR and CDR2 FQNEAQ (reference sequence). The DNA of the CDR3 is TGTGCCAGCAGCGAAAGCCAGCTAGCGGGGATCACAGATACGCAGTATTTT. Its translation: CASSESQLAGITDTQYF.

CDR3 sequence (DNA): TGTGCCAGTAGGCCGGGACAGAGTCTCACAGATACGCAGTATTTT. Protein product: CASRPGQSLTDTQYF. The rearrangement links TRBV19 to TRBJ2-3, with 7 bases fitting TRBD1. Germline trimming cut 6 bases from V and 2 bases from J; bases unmatched to any gene: 8. The CDR3 has 15 residues. Germline CDR1 and CDR2: LNHDA and SQIVND (reference sequence).

This clone was recorded once. The chain uses TRBV6-1 and TRBJ2-7, with 7 nucleotides matching TRBD1. The CDR3 contains 14 residues. Germline CDR1 and CDR2: MNHNS and SASEGT. Trimming took 5 bases from V and 3 from J; bases not matched to a gene: 7. CDR3 in amino acids: CASSPTDRDYEQYF. For the CDR3, the DNA is TGTGCCAGCAGTCCTACCGACAGGGACTACGAGCAGTACTTC.

The V call is TRBV10-3, the J call TRBJ2-7; 13 bases align to TRBD2. The J segment lost 2 bases and the V segment lost 6 bases, leaving 4 bases of the junction unmatched. The CDR3 loop spans 15 amino acids. CDR1 and CDR2 from the germline V gene are ENHRY and SYGVKD. CDR3 coding DNA: TGTGCCATCAGGGCCGGGACTAGCGGGACCTACGAGCAGTACTTC. Encoded protein: CAIRAGTSGTYEQYF.

The rearrangement joins TRBV30 to TRBJ2-5, with 9 bases identical to TRBD2. The germline gives CDR1 GTSNPN, CDR2 SVGIG (reference sequence). CDR3 length: 17 residues. After removal of 4 bases from V and 5 bases from J, the junction contained 17 bases not matched to a gene. The CDR3 loop reads CAWTWTSENFRGETQYF. For the CDR3, the DNA is TGTGCCTGGACATGGACTAGCGAGAATTTCCGAGGGGAGACCCAGTACTTC.

This clone has just a few counts. This chain joins TRBV5-6 and TRBJ1-2; 7 positions match TRBD1. V shed 2 bases, J shed 7 bases, and the junction held 5 bases outside the gene matches. CDR1 is SGHDT, CDR2 YYEEEE, per germline. CDR3 length: 13 amino acids. This chain's CDR3 is CASSFDRDFGYTF. The CDR3 bases are TGTGCCAGCAGCTTTGACAGGGATTTTGGCTACACCTTC.

By sample fraction, this clone is hyperexpanded. The J gene is TRBJ1-1, the V gene TRBV18; the D is unclear. Trimming left V 3 bases short and J 4 bases short, with 12 bases between. CDR1 is KGHSH, CDR2 LQKENI, per germline. CDR3 length: 14 amino acids. The CDR3 coding sequence is TGTGCCAGCTCACCCTCGCCTGGGCTCACTGAAGCTTTCTTT. It is translated as CASSPSPGLTEAFF.

The chain recombines TRBV30 with TRBJ2-5; the match to TRBD1 covers 12 bases. V dropped 5 bases and J dropped 7; count of bases not matched to a gene: 8. Germline V CDR1 and CDR2: GTSNPN, SVGIG (reference sequence). The CDR3 consists of 14 residues. The CDR3 region has the DNA TGTGCCTGGGGCCGGGACAGGGGGCAGGGGACCCAGTACTTC. It is translated as CAWGRDRGQGTQYF. Full variable domain (missing parts from reference TRBV30 and TRBJ2-5): SQTIHQWPATLVQPVGSPLSLECTVEGTSNPNLYWYRQAAGRGLQLLFYSVGIGQISSEVPQNLSASRPQDRQFILSSKKLLLSDSGFYLCAWGRDRGQGTQYFGPGTRLLVL.

The genes are TRBV6-1 and TRBJ1-1; D is perhaps TRBD1 (5 bases). Germline V gene lookup returns CDR1 MNHNS and CDR2 SASEGT. The germline V and J ends were trimmed by 1 base and 5 bases, with 11 bases remaining between them. The CDR3 extends over 14 amino acids. The CDR3: CASSEVTGVTEAFF. The CDR3 DNA reads as TGTGCCAGCAGTGAAGTCACGGGGGTGACTGAAGCTTTCTTT.

The gene calls are TRBV10-3 and TRBJ2-1, with 13 bases that match TRBD2. V shed 6 bases, J shed 10 bases, and the junction held 9 bases outside the gene matches. Germline assignment: CDR1 ENHRY and CDR2 SYGVKD. This CDR3 comprises 15 residues. The CDR3 reads CAISGLAGVLGEQFF. The DNA of the CDR3 is TGTGCCATCAGCGGACTAGCGGGAGTATTAGGCGAGCAGTTCTTC.

The rearrangement joins TRBV11-2 to TRBJ1-6; TRBD1 matches at 10 bases. The length of the CDR3 is 16 residues. The trim removed 2 bases at V and 7 bases at J, leaving 5 bases unmatched. Looked up from germline, CDR1 is SGHAT and CDR2 is FQNNGV. CDR3 protein: CASSLTDRGQNSPLHF. In nucleotides, the CDR3 is TGTGCCAGCAGCTTAACTGACAGGGGGCAAAATTCACCCCTCCACTTT. Variable domain in full (rest from reference TRBV11-2 and TRBJ1-6): EAGVAQSPRYKIIEKRQSVAFWCNPISGHATLYWYQQILGQGPKLLIQFQNNGVVDDSQLPKDRFSAERLKGVDSTLKIQPAKLEDSAVYLCASSLTDRGQNSPLHFGNGTRLTVT.

The chain carries TRBV30 and TRBJ1-1; a weak D match, TRBD1 (6 bases). The CDR3 loop spans 16 amino acids. Germline values: CDR1 GTSNPN, CDR2 SVGIG (reference sequence). With 3 bases removed from V and 3 bases from J, the gap between germline ends came to 20 bases. The CDR3 region is CAWSSGTLVRDTEAFF. In nucleotides, the CDR3 is TGTGCCTGGAGCTCCGGGACACTAGTACGAGACACTGAAGCTTTCTTT.

V and J are TRBV18 and TRBJ2-7; D is undetermined. Germline-derived CDR1 and CDR2 are KGHSH and LQKENI. The V and J ends lost 6 bases and 7 bases respectively, with 10 bases between them. The CDR3 totals 11 residues. The CDR3 coding sequence is TGTGCCAGCTCCGGAGCTGATGAGCAGTACTTC. Its protein is CASSGADEQYF.

A note on this clone: Germline and junction disagree at one end, which may indicate a read error. This chain joins TRBV15 and TRBJ2-2; TRBD2 is a possible D gene (7 bases). This CDR3 spans 15 amino acids. Germline V gene sequence: CDR1 LNHNV, CDR2 YYDKDF (reference sequence). In nucleotides, the CDR3 is TGTGCCGCCAGCCGGGGGGCGGGAATAACCGGGGAGCTGTTTTTT. It encodes CAASRGAGITGELFF.

The chain carries TRBV2 and TRBJ2-2, with D tentatively TRBD2 (6 bases). In germline, CDR1 is SNHLY, CDR2 FYNNEI. The CDR3 runs 15 residues. V dropped 3 bases and J dropped 6 bases, with 14 bases sitting between them. CDR3 DNA sequence: TGTGCCAGCAGTGATGGGACTGGGAGCGCCGGGGAGCTGTTTTTT. Translated, it gives CASSDGTGSAGELFF.

Remarks on this clone: At one end the junction does not follow the germline gene, possibly because of a read error. The chain combines TRBV7-8 with TRBJ1-5; 8 bases match TRBD1. Germline V CDR1 and CDR2: SGHVS, FQNEAQ. The CDR3 sequence is 15 residues long. This CDR3 is CASSLVDRGNQPQHF. The CDR3 nucleotides read TGTGCCAGCAGCTTAGTAGACAGGGGCAACCAGCCCCAGCATTTT.

The chain carries TRBV25-1 and TRBJ2-2; no definite D call. The CDR3 has 12 amino acids. Germline CDR1 and CDR2: MGHDK and SYGVNS. Trimming removed 1 base at V and 7 bases at J, with 4 bases between. CDR3 nucleotide sequence: TGTGCCAGCAGTGAATCCAACGGGGAGCTGTTTTTT. Protein sequence: CASSESNGELFF. Variable domain in full (rest from reference TRBV25-1 and TRBJ2-2): EADIYQTPRYLVIGTGKKITLECSQTMGHDKMYWYQQDPGMELHLIHYSYGVNSTEKGDLSSESTVSRIRTEHFPLTLESARPSHTSQYLCASSESNGELFFGEGSRLTVL.

This sequence joins TRBV27 and TRBJ2-1, with 13 bases matching TRBD2. J gave up 6 bases and V 6 bases, and 5 bases lay outside the gene matches. CDR1 and CDR2 from the germline V gene are MNHEY and SMNVEV (reference sequence). The CDR3 is 15 amino acids. The CDR3 loop is CASSQRTSGSNEQFF. The CDR3, as DNA: TGTGCCAGCAGCCAAAGGACTAGCGGGAGCAATGAGCAGTTCTTC.

The chain employs TRBV5-1 and TRBJ1-2; the match to TRBD1 covers 7 bases. Germline V gives CDR1 SGHRS, CDR2 YFSETQ. The CDR3 spans 14 residues. J lost 0 bases, V lost 5 bases, and 4 bases had no gene match. The CDR3 nucleotides read TGCGCCAGCAGTACCCAGGGGGCTAACTATGGCTACACCTTC. Amino acid sequence: CASSTQGANYGYTF.

The chain combines TRBV6-5 with TRBJ1-5, with TRBD1 matching over 9 bases. Germline CDR1 and CDR2: MNHEY and SVGAGI. The CDR3 has 14 amino acids. The trim removed 7 bases at V and 6 bases at J, leaving 7 bases unmatched. The CDR3 loop is CASKKQGAGQPQHF. The CDR3 nucleotides read TGTGCCAGCAAGAAACAGGGGGCAGGTCAGCCCCAGCATTTT.

V usage is TRBV6-6 and J usage is TRBJ2-1; TRBD1 matches 9 bases. The CDR3 spans 16 residues. The V gene's germline CDR1 is MNHNY and CDR2 SVGAGI (reference sequence). V lost 5 bases to trimming and J lost 0 bases; unmatched junction nucleotides: 5. The CDR3 loop is CASSTGTGLSYNEQFF. The CDR3 DNA reads as TGTGCCAGCAGTACAGGGACAGGGCTCTCCTACAATGAGCAGTTCTTC.

The chain employs TRBV5-6 and TRBJ2-1; 8 nucleotides align to TRBD2. After removal of 0 bases from V and 1 base from J, the junction contained 3 bases not matched to a gene. Germline V gives CDR1 SGHDT, CDR2 YYEEEE. The CDR3 totals 16 residues. The CDR3 spells CASSLAGRGSYNEQFF. In DNA form, the CDR3 reads TGTGCCAGCAGCTTGGCCGGGAGGGGTTCCTACAATGAGCAGTTCTTC. The variable domain in full, with the rest retrieved from reference TRBV5-6 and TRBJ2-1, is DAGVTQSPTHLIKTRGQQVTLRCSPKSGHDTVSWYQQALGQGPQFIFQYYEEEERQRGNFPDRFSGHQFPNYSSELNVNALLLGDSALYLCASSLAGRGSYNEQFFGPGTRLTVL.

This CDR3 reads CASSPVRDLAQPQHF. The CDR3 DNA reads as TGTGCCAGCTCACCGGTTAGGGACTTAGCTCAGCCCCAGCATTTT. This chain joins TRBV18 and TRBJ1-5; TRBD1 is a possible D gene (5 bases). The CDR3 spans 15 residues. The germline gives CDR1 KGHSH, CDR2 LQKENI. Between the trimmed V and J ends, which lost 3 bases and 6 bases, there was a span of 15 bases.